The present T cell receptor (beta chain) was sequenced within a study of cytomegalovirus exposure and HLA in healthy donors. Study overall: Among about 179 million T cells, an earlier analysis found about 110 million unique TCR beta sequences. Notes on the study in general: Equally common other TCR beta chains were less clonally expanded than HLA-associated ones, a later analysis found. Per a later analysis, approximately 16,000 TCR beta sequences showed association with HLA alleles at 0.05 false discovery rate.

In the PCR, 60 Vbeta and 13 Jbeta primers were used. TCRdb's copy holds only in-frame clones and misses some; the assay was immunoSEQ multiplex PCR. The sample lists 150,000 or so clones, 68% occurring once. These donors counted as nominally healthy when sampled, but unrecorded immune exposures were likely. Points on this clone: Its antigen remains unknown.

The CDR3 is made up of 16 amino acids. The germline CDR1 and CDR2 sequences are MNHEY and SVGAGI. The ends were cut back, 0 bases at V and 0 bases at J, with 11 bases in the middle. The sequencing sample was made of PBMCs. This TCR was sampled from a man aged 25-40 years in good health and CMV-seropositive. This chain connects TRBV6-5 to TRBJ2-5; a possible D gene is TRBD2 (6 bases). CDR3 nucleotide sequence: TGTGCCAGCAGTTACTCCGGGGGTGTGTACCAAGAGACCCAGTACTTC. It specifies CASSYSGGVYQETQYF.